The T cell receptor beta chain described here comes from a study of cytomegalovirus exposure and HLA in healthy donors. Turning to the study itself: There were fewer than 130 million unique TCR beta sequences, drawn from around 180 million T cells, in an earlier analysis.

Points from the study as a whole: In a later analysis, several top co-occurrence clusters appeared linked to parvovirus B19, influenza, CMV and Epstein-Barr virus. Reported performance of the classifier showed diagnosis of cytomegalovirus status with high specificity and sensitivity.

Between the trimmed V and J ends, which lost 4 bases and 0 bases, there was a span of 11 bases. The V gene's germline CDR1 is SGHRS and CDR2 YFSETQ. The CDR3 loop spans 15 amino acids. Primers: 60 Vbeta forward and 13 Jbeta reverse. TCRdb's table, derived via immunoSEQ multiplex PCR, lists solely in-frame clones and lacks some. This table has 150,000 to 200,000 clones, less than 90% appearing once. With respect to this clone: Its antigen is still unknown.

The receptor was isolated from a man aged 50 to 60 in good health and CMV-seronegative. Material for sequencing was PBMCs. V gene TRBV5-1 combines with J gene TRBJ2-1, with D unclear. This CDR3 reads CASSLTTSSYNEQFF. The DNA of the CDR3 is TGCGCCAGCAGCCTGACAACGAGCTCCTACAATGAGCAGTTCTTC.